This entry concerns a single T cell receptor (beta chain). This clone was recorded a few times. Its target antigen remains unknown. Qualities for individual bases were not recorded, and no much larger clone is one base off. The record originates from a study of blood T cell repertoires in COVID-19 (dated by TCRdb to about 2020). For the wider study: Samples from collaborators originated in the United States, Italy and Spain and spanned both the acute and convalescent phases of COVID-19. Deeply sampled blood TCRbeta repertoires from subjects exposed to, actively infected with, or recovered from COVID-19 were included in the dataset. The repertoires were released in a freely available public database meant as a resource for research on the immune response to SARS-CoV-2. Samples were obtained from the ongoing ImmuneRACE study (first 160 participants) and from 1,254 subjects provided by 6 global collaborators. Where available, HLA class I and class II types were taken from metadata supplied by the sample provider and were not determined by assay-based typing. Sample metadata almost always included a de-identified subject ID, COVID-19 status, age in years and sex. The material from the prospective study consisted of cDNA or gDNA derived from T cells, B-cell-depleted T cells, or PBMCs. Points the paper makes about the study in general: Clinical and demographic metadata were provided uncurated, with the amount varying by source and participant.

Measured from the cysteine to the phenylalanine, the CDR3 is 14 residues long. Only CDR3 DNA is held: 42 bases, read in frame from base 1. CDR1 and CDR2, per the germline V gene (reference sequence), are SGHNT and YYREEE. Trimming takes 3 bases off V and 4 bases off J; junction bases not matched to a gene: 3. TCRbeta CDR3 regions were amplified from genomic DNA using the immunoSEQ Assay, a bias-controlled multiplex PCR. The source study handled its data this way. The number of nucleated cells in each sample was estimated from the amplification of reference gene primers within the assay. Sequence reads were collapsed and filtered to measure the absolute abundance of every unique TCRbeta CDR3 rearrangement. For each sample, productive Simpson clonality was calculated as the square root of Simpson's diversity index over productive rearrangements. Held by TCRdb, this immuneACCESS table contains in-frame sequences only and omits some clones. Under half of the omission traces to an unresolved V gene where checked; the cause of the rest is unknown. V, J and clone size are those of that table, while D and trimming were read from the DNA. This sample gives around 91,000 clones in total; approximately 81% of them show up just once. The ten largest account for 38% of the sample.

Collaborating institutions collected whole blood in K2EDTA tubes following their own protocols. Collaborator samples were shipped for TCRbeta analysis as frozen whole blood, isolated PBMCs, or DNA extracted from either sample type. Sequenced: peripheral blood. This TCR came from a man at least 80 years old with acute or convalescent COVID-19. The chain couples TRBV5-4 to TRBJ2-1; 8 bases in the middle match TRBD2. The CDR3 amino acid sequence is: CASSSGLDYNEQFF. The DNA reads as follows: TGTGCCAGCAGCTCGGGACTAGATTACAATGAGCAGTTCTTC. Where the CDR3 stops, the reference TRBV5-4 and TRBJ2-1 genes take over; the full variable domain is ETGVTQSPTHLIKTRGQQVTLRCSSQSGHNTVSWYQQALGQGPQFIFQYYREEENGRGNFPPRFSGLQFPNYSSELNVNALELDDSALYLCASSSGLDYNEQFFGPGTRLTVL.